These 5 T cell receptor beta chains were all obtained from the same sample, sequenced in a study of tumor-infiltrating lymphocytes in localized non-small cell lung cancer. The data were produced by immunoSEQ multiplex PCR, yet TCRdb's version contains in-frame clones alone and is incomplete. The table lists several thousand clones, 81% of them singletons. The sequenced sample was uninvolved lung tissue not adjacent to the tumor. The receptors derive from a human donor with non-small cell lung cancer.

V is TRBV7-2 and J is TRBJ2-7; no firm D call. The V and J ends lost 3 bases and 6 bases respectively, with 9 bases between them. The germline V gene has CDR1 SGHTA and CDR2 FQGNSA. The CDR3 extends over 12 amino acids. The CDR3 coding sequence is TGTGCCAGCAGCTTTCGAGTGGGCGAGCAGTACTTC. Encoded protein: CASSFRVGEQYF.

The CDR3 is CASSLPNDGRGELFF. CDR3 sequence (DNA): TGTGCCAGCAGTTTGCCGAACGACGGACGTGGGGAGCTGTTTTTT. The genes are TRBV27 and TRBJ2-2; D gene uncertain. Trimming took off 3 bases at V and 8 bases at J, with 16 bases between the two ends. The CDR3 length is 15 residues. CDR1 and CDR2 (germline): MNHEY, SMNVEV (reference sequence).

The chain joins TRBV7-2 to TRBJ1-1, with a possible D match to TRBD1 (6 bases). Germline CDR1 SGHTA, CDR2 FQGNSA. Between the trimmed V and J ends, which lost 2 bases and 2 bases, there was a span of 9 bases. This CDR3 region has 14 residues. The CDR3 loop is CASSLTGTNTEAFF. The CDR3 coding sequence is TGTGCCAGCAGCTTAACAGGGACTAACACTGAAGCTTTCTTT. The full variable domain, with the rest looked up from reference TRBV7-2 and TRBJ1-1, is GAGVSQSPSNKVTEKGKDVELRCDPISGHTALYWYRQSLGQGLEFLIYFQGNSAPDKSGLPSDRFSAERTGGSVSTLTIQRTQQEDSAVYLCASSLTGTNTEAFFGQGTRLTVV.

The CDR3 here is CASSLKGAGGSGANVLTF. The CDR3 coding sequence is TGTGCCAGCAGCTTAAAAGGGGCAGGGGGCTCTGGGGCCAACGTCCTGACTTTC. This rearrangement joins TRBV7-2 to TRBJ2-6; 7 bases fit TRBD1. This CDR3 comprises 18 residues. The junction had 7 bases not matched to a gene; V was cut back by 2 bases and J by 0 bases. Looked up from germline, CDR1 is SGHTA and CDR2 is FQGNSA.

The chain has TRBV2 and TRBJ2-1, with a tentative D call TRBD2 (6 bases). V was shortened by 8 bases and J by 15 bases, with 17 bases between the two germline ends. The CDR3 consists of 11 residues. Germline CDR1 SNHLY, CDR2 FYNNEI. The DNA of the CDR3 is TGTGCCAGCGGGATAGGAGGGACGGCGTTCTTC. As protein: CASGIGGTAFF.